The 9 T cell receptor beta chains below were found in one sample sequenced in a study of CD4 T cells in relation to SARS-CoV-2 and coronaviruses. Here immunoSEQ multiplex PCR was the method, and the copy in TCRdb shows in-frame clones only, minus some. The sample yields about 29,000 clones, over 75% seen once. Their antigens remain unidentified. CD4+ T cells from unexposed donors were obtained before the COVID-19 pandemic (2011-2018). After roughly ten days of culture, CD4+ T cells were isolated. Sequenced sample: CD4+ T cells from PBMCs, cultured in vitro. All receptors derive from a human donor in good health.

The chain couples TRBV11-3 to TRBJ1-1; D not certain. The CDR3 loop spans 13 amino acids. Trimming took 5 bases from V and 1 from J, leaving 8 bases between them. CDR1 is SGHNT and CDR2 is YENEEA in the germline V gene. This chain's CDR3 is CASSKDQNTEAFF. In DNA, the CDR3 is TGTGCCAGCAGCAAGGACCAGAACACTGAAGCTTTCTTT.

The chain couples TRBV7-9 to TRBJ2-1; 7 nucleotides align to TRBD1. Germline CDR1 and CDR2: SEHNR and FQNEAQ (reference sequence). This CDR3 spans 14 amino acids. The trim removed 5 bases at V and 7 bases at J, leaving 8 bases unmatched. The CDR3 sequence is CASSPRDSKNEQFF. As DNA, the CDR3 is TGTGCCAGCAGCCCCCGGGACAGCAAAAATGAGCAGTTCTTC.

This clone was counted only a few times. CDR3: CASRPRQGGYTF. The DNA of the CDR3 is TGTGCCAGCAGACCGCGACAGGGAGGCTACACCTTC. The rearrangement links TRBV27 to TRBJ1-2, with 7 bases that match TRBD1. Germline V gene data show CDR1 as MNHEY and CDR2 as SMNVEV (reference sequence). After removal of 6 bases from V and 8 bases from J, the junction contained 6 bases not matched to a gene. The CDR3 spans 12 residues.

The gene calls are TRBV6-5 and TRBJ1-1; 7 bases are a match to TRBD1. Trimming took 7 bases from V and 8 from J; bases not matched to a gene: 10. The CDR3 is 13 residues long. The germline V gene encodes CDR1 MNHEY and CDR2 SVGAGI. The chain's CDR3 is CASNPSDRAEAFF. CDR3 DNA: TGTGCCAGCAACCCCTCCGACAGGGCCGAAGCTTTCTTT.

The chain carries TRBV29-1 and TRBJ2-2, with D possibly called TRBD1 or TRBD2 (5 bases each). The CDR3 has 12 amino acids. Germline-derived CDR1 and CDR2 are SQVTM and ANQGSEA. The V end was cut by 4 bases, the J end by 4 bases, with 7 bases between. The CDR3 region has the DNA TGCAGCGTTGCTGGGACCACCGGGGAGCTGTTTTTT. It translates to CSVAGTTGELFF.

The chain carries TRBV19 and TRBJ1-1, with TRBD1 identical over 7 bases. The junction had 6 bases not matched to a gene; V was cut back by 4 bases and J by 4 bases. The germline gives CDR1 LNHDA, CDR2 SQIVND (reference sequence). The CDR3 is 14 residues long. The CDR3 nucleotides are TGTGCCAGTAGTAGCGTGGCAGGGGGCACTGAAGCTTTCTTT. This gives the protein CASSSVAGGTEAFF.

The chain uses TRBV7-2 and TRBJ2-3; no reliable D call. The CDR3 extends over 14 amino acids. V was shortened by 4 bases and J by 3 bases, with 11 bases between the two germline ends. From germline, CDR1 is SGHTA and CDR2 FQGNSA. DNA of the CDR3: TGTGCCAGCAGCTCAATGACAACTACAGATACGCAGTATTTT. Protein sequence: CASSSMTTTDTQYF.

This rearrangement joins TRBV14 to TRBJ2-3, with no clear D. The CDR3 is made up of 15 amino acids. The germline V gene has CDR1 SGHDN and CDR2 FVKESK. Trimming removed 3 bases from V and 3 bases from J, with 13 bases in between. The CDR3 DNA follows: TGTGCCAGCAGCCAGAGCACCTCAACTACAGATACGCAGTATTTT. It translates to CASSQSTSTTDTQYF.

The chain is built from TRBV27 and TRBJ2-1; 8 nucleotides line up with TRBD1. Germline CDR1 and CDR2: MNHEY and SMNVEV (reference sequence). CDR3 length: 16 residues. After removal of 6 bases from V and 9 bases from J, the junction contained 16 bases not matched to a gene. The CDR3 region has the DNA TGTGCCAGCAGACGAACCGCCGGGACAGGCTTACGTGAGCAGTTCTTC. Its protein is CASRRTAGTGLREQFF.